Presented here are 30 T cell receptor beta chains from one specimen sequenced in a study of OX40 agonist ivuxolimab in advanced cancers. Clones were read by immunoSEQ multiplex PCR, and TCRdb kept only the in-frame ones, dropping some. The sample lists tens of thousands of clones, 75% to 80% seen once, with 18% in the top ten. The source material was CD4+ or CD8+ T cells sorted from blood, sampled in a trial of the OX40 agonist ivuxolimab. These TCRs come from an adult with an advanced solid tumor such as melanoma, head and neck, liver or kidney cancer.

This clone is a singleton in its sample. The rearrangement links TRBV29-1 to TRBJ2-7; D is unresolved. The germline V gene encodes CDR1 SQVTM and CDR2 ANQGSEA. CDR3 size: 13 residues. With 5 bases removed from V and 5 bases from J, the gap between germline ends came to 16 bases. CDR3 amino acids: CSVTRVDGHEQYF. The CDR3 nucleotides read TGCAGCGTTACTCGGGTCGACGGGCACGAGCAGTACTTC.

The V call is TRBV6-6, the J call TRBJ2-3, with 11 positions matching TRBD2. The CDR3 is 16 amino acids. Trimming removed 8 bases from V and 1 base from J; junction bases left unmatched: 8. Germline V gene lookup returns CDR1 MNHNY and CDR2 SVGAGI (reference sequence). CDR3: CASVPTSGIRTDTQYF. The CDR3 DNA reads TGTGCCAGCGTACCGACTAGCGGGATCCGCACAGATACGCAGTATTTT.

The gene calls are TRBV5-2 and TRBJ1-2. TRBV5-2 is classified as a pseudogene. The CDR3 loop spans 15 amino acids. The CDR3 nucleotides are TGTGCCAGCAAGCCGGACGAACGAAAGACCTATGGCTACACCTTC. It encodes CASKPDERKTYGYTF.

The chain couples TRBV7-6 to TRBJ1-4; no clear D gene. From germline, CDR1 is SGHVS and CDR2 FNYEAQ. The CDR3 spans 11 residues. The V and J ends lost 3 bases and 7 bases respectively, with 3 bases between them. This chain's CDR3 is CASSLSEKLFF. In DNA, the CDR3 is TGTGCCAGCAGCTTGAGTGAAAAACTGTTTTTT.

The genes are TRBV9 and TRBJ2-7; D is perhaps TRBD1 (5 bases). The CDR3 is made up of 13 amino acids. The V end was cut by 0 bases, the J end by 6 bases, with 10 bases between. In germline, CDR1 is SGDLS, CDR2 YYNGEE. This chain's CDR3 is CASSVAGMREQYF. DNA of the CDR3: TGTGCCAGCAGCGTAGCAGGGATGCGCGAGCAGTACTTC. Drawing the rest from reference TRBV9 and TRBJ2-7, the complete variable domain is DSGVTQTPKHLITATGQRVTLRCSPRSGDLSVYWYQQSLDQGLQFLIQYYNGEERAKGNILERFSAQQFPDLHSELNLSSLELGDSALYFCASSVAGMREQYFGPGTRLTVT.

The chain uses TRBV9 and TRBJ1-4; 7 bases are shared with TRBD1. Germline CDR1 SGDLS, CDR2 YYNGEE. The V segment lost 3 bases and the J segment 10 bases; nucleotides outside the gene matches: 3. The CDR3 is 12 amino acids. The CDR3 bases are TGTGCCAGCAGCGGGGACAGTGGAAAACTGTTTTTT. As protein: CASSGDSGKLFF.

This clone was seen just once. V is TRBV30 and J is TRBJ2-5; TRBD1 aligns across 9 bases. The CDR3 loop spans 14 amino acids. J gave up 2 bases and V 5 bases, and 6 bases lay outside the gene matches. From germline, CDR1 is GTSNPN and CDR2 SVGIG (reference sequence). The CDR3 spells CAWATGGGQETQYF. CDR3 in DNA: TGTGCCTGGGCGACAGGGGGGGGGCAAGAGACCCAGTACTTC.

Here the CDR3 reads CASSARDRGPEQYF. The CDR3, as DNA: TGTGCCAGCAGTGCCCGGGACAGGGGGCCTGAGCAGTACTTC. This chain uses TRBV6-1 with TRBJ2-7; 12 nucleotides agree with TRBD1. CDR1 MNHNS and CDR2 SASEGT come from the germline V gene. The V gene end was trimmed by 4 bases and the J gene end by 7 bases; junction bases not matched to a gene: 5. This CDR3 comprises 14 residues.

The CDR3 DNA reads as TGCGCCAGCAGCCAAGATTCCAGCGGGGGGGCCTCTACCTACGAGCAGTACTTC. This codes for CASSQDSSGGASTYEQYF. The chain uses TRBV4-1 and TRBJ2-7, with 10 nucleotides matching TRBD2. Germline CDR1 MGHRA, CDR2 YSYEKL. V lost 0 bases and J lost 2; bases outside the gene matches: 10. The CDR3 extends over 18 amino acids.

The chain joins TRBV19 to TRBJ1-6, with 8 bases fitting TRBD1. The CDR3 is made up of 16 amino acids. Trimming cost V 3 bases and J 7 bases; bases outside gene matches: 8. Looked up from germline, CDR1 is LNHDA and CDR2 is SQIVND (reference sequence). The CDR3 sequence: CASSMGTGSTNSPLHF. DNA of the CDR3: TGTGCCAGTAGTATGGGGACAGGTTCGACAAATTCACCCCTCCACTTT. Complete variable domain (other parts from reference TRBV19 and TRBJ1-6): DGGITQSPKYLFRKEGQNVTLSCEQNLNHDAMYWYRQDPGQGLRLIYYSQIVNDFQKGDIAEGYSVSREKKESFPLTVTSAQKNPTAFYLCASSMGTGSTNSPLHFGNGTRLTVT.

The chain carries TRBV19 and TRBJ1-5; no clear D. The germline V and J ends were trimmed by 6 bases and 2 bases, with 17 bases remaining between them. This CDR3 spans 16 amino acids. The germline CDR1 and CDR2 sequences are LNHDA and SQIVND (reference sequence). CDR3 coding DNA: TGTGCCAGTAGACCTCGGGGAGGGCTAGGCAATCAGCCCCAGCATTTT. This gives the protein CASRPRGGLGNQPQHF.

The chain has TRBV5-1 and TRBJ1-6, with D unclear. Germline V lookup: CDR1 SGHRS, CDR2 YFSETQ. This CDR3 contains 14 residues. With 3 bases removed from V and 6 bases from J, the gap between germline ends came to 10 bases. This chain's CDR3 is CASSSLGANSPLHF. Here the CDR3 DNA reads TGCGCCAGCAGCTCCCTCGGTGCTAATTCACCCCTCCACTTT.

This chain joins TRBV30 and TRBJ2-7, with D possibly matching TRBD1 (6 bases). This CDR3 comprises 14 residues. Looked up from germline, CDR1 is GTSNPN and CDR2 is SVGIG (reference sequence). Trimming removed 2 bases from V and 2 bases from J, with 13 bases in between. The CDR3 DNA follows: TGTGCCTGGAGTACGGGACACGGCACCTACGAGCAGTACTTC. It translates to CAWSTGHGTYEQYF.

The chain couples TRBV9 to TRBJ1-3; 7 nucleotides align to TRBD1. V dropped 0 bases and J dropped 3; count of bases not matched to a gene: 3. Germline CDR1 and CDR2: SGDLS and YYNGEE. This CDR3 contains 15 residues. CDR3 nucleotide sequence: TGTGCCAGCAGCGTAGTTGGGACAGTTGGAAACACCATATATTTT. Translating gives CASSVVGTVGNTIYF. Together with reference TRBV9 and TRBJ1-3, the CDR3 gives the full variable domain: DSGVTQTPKHLITATGQRVTLRCSPRSGDLSVYWYQQSLDQGLQFLIQYYNGEERAKGNILERFSAQQFPDLHSELNLSSLELGDSALYFCASSVVGTVGNTIYFGEGSWLTVV.

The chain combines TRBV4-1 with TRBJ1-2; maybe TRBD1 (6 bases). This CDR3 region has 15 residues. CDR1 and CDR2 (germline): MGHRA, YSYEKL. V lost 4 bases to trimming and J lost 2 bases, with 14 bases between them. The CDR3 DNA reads TGCGCCAGCAGCCTAGGGGACACAACGAACTATGGCTACACCTTC. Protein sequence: CASSLGDTTNYGYTF.

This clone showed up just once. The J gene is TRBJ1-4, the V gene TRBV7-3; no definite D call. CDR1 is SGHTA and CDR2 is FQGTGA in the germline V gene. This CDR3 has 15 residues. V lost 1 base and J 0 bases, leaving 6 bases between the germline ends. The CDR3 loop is CASSLSRATNEKLFF. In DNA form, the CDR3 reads TGTGCCAGCAGCTTAAGTAGGGCAACTAATGAAAAACTGTTTTTT.

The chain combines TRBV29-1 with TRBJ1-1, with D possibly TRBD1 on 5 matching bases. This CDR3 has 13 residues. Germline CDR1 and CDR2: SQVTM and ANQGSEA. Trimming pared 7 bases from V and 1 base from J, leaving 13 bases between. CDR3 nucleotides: TGCAGCGCTGCTACCGGGGGGAACACTGAAGCTTTCTTT. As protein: CSAATGGNTEAFF.

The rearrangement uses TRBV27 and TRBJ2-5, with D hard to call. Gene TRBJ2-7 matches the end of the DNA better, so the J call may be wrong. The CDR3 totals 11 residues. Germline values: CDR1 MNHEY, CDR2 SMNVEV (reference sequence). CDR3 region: CASSFLYEQYF. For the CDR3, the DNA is TGTGCCAGCAGTTTCCTTTACGAGCAGTACTTC.

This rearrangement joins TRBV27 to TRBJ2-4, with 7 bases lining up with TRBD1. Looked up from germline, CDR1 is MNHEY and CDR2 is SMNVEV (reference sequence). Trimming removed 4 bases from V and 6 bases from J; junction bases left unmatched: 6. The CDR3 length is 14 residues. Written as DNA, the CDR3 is TGTGCCAGCAGTTCGGGACAGAGATTAAACATTCAGTACTTC. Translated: CASSSGQRLNIQYF.

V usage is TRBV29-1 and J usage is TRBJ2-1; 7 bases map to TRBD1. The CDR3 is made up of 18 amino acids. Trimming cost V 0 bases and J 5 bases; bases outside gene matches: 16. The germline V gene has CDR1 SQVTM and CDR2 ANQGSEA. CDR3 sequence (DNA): TGCAGCGTTGAAGAAAGAGATCGGGGACAGTCTAGGGACAATGAGCAGTTCTTC. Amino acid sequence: CSVEERDRGQSRDNEQFF.

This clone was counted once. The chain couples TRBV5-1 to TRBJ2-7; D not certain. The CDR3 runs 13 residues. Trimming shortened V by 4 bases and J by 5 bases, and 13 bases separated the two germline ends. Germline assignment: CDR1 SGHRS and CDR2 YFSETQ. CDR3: CASSPRSANEQYF. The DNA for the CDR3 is TGCGCCAGCAGCCCTCGGTCCGCCAACGAGCAGTACTTC.

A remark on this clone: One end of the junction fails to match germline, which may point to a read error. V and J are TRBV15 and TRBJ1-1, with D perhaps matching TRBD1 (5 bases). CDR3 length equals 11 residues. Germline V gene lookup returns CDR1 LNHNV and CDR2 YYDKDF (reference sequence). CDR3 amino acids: CATSRGDLARF. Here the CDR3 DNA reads TGTGCCACCAGCAGAGGGGACTTGGCGCGCTTT.

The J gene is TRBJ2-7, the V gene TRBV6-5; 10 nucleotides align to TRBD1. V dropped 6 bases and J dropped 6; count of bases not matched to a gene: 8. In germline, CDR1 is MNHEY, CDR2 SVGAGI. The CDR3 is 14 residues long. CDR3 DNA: TGTGCCAGCAGCGGACAGGGGGTTTTAATCGAGCAGTACTTC. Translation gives CASSGQGVLIEQYF.

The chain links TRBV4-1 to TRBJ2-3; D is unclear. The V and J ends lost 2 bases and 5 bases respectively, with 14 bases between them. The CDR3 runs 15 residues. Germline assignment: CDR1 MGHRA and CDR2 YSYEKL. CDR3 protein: CASSQQRDSGDTQYF. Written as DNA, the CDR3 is TGCGCCAGCAGCCAACAACGCGACTCGGGAGATACGCAGTATTTT.

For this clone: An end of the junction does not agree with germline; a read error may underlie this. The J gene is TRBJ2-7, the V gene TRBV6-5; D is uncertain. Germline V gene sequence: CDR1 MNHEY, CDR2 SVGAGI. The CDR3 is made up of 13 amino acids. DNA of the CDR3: TGTGCCAGCACTTACAGTGGGGACTACGAGCAGTACTTC. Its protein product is CASTYSGDYEQYF.

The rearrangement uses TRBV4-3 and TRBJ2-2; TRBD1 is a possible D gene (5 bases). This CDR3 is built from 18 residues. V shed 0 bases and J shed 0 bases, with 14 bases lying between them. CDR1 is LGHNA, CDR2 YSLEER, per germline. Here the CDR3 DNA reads TGCGCCAGCAGCCAAGAGTGGACACAAATTTCGAACACCGGGGAGCTGTTTTTT. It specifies CASSQEWTQISNTGELFF.

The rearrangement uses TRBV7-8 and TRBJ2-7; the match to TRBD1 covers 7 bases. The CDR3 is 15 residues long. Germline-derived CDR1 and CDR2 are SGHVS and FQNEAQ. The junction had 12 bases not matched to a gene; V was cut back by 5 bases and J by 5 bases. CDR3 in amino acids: CASSPGTVTNNEQYF. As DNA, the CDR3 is TGTGCCAGCAGCCCCGGGACAGTAACTAATAACGAGCAGTACTTC. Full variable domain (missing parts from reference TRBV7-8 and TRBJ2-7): GAGVSQSPRYKVAKRGQDVALRCDPISGHVSLFWYQQALGQGPEFLTYFQNEAQLDKSGLPSDRFFAERPEGSVSTLKIQRTQQEDSAVYLCASSPGTVTNNEQYFGPGTRLTVT.

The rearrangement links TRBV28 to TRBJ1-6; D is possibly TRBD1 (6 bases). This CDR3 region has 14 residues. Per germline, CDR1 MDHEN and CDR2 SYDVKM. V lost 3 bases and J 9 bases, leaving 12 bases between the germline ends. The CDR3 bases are TGTGCCAGCAGTTTGAGGGCAGGGGCTTCACCCCTCCACTTT. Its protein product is CASSLRAGASPLHF.

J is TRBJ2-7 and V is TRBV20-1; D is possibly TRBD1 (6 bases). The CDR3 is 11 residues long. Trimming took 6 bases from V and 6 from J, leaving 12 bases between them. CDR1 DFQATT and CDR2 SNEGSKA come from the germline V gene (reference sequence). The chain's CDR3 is CSAKTGPEQYF. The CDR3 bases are TGCAGTGCGAAAACAGGGCCCGAGCAGTACTTC.

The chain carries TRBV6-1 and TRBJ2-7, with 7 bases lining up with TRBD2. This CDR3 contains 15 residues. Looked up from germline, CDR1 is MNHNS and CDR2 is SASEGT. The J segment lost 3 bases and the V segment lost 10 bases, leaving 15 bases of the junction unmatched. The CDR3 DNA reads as TGTGCCACCAAGCGCCCAGCGGGGCTATACTACGAGCAGTACTTC. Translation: CATKRPAGLYYEQYF.